A single sample is the source of the 3 T cell receptor beta chains below, sequenced in a study of T-cell memory formation after mild COVID-19. TCRdb ran MiXCR on the 5' RACE reads and lists one entry per CDR3 protein. The sample holds 290,000 or so distinct CDR3 sequences, around 19% seen once. Sequencing used PBMCs or a T cell subset sorted from them (not recorded which). These receptors were obtained from a man younger than 35 who had mild COVID-19 (a few samples of this study predate the infection). Cell type and time point are not known.

The table lists this clonotype with a few counts. The rearrangement uses TRBV3-1 and TRBJ2-7; D unresolved. The V end lost 0 bases, the J end lost 6 bases, and 3 bases lay between the germline ends. The CDR3 has 11 residues. Germline-derived CDR1 and CDR2 are LGHDT and YNNKEL (reference sequence). CDR3 coding DNA: TGTGCCAGCAGCCAAGACGGCGAGCAGTACGTC. This sequence encodes CASSQDGEQYV.

V is TRBV30 and J is TRBJ2-7; no clear D gene. V lost 2 bases to trimming and J lost 1 base, with 21 bases between them. This CDR3 spans 17 amino acids. CDR1 is GTSNPN, CDR2 SVGIG, per germline (reference sequence). CDR3 protein: CAWSLHRAGTESYEQYF. DNA for the CDR3: TGTGCCTGGAGTCTCCACCGCGCAGGAACCGAATCCTACGAGCAGTACTTC.

In its sample, this clonotype was seen many times. This chain joins TRBV5-1 and TRBJ2-1; possibly TRBD1 or TRBD2 for D (5 bases each). CDR1 and CDR2 (germline): SGHRS, YFSETQ. Deletions cut 4 bases from V and 3 bases from J, with 11 bases between. The length of the CDR3 is 14 residues. Here the CDR3 reads CASSPGGGYNEQFF. CDR3 nucleotide sequence: TGCGCCAGCAGCCCGGGTGGGGGCTACAATGAGCAGTTCTTC.